This T cell receptor (beta chain) was sequenced in a study of blood T cell repertoires in COVID-19. Clones were sequenced by immunoSEQ multiplex PCR, and TCRdb holds only the in-frame ones, with some missing. The sample has nearly 350,000 clones, roughly nine tenths seen once. The CDR3 loop spans 14 amino acids. Per the germline V gene, CDR1 is SGHNT and CDR2 is YYREEE (reference sequence). Trimming left V 4 bases short and J 4 bases short, with 11 bases between. The receptor comes from a woman in her thirties who had recovered from COVID-19. The chain recombines TRBV5-4 with TRBJ1-4; D perhaps matches TRBD1 (5 bases). Source material: PBMCs or T cells enriched from blood (not recorded which). The CDR3 region is CASSTRDFNEKLFF. The CDR3 bases are TGTGCCAGCAGCACCAGGGACTTTAATGAAAAACTGTTTTTT.